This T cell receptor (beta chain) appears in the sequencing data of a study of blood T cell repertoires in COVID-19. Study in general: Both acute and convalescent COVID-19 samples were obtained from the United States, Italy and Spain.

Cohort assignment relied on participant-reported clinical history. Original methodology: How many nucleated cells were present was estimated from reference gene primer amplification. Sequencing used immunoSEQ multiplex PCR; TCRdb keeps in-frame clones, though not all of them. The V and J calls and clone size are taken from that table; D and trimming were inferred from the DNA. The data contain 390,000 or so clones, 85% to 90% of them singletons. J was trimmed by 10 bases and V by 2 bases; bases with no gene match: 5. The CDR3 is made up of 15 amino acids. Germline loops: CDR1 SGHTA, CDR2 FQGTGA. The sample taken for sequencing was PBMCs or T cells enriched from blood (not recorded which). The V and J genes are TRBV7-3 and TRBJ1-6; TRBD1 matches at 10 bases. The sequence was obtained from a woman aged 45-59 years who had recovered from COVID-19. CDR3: CASSLSGTGVSPLHF. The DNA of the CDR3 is TGTGCCAGCAGCTTATCCGGGACAGGGGTCTCACCCCTCCACTTT.